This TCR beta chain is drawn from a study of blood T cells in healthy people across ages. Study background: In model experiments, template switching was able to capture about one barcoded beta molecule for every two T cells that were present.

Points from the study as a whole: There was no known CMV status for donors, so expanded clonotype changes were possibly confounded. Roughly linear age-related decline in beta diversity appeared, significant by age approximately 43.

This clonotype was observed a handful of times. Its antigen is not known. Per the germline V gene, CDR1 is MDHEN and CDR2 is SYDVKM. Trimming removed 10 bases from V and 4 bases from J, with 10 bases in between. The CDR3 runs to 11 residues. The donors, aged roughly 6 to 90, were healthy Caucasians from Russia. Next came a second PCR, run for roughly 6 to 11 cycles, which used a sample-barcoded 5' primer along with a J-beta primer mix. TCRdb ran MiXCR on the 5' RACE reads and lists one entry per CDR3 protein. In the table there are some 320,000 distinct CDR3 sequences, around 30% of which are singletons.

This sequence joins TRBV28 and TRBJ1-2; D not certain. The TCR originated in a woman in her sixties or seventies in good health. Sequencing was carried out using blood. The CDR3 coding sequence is TGTGCCACCCGGACCAGCTATGGCTACACCTTC. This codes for CATRTSYGYTF.